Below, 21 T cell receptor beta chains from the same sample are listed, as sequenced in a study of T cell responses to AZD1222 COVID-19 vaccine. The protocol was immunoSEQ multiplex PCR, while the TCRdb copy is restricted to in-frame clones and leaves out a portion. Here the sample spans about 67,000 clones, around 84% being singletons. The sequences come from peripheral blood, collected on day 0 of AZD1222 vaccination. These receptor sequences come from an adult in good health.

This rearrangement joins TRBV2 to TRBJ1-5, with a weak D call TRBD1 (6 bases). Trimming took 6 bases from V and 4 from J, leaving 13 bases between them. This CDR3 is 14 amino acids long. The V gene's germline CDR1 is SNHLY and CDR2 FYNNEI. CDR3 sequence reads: CASRGTGQNQPQHF. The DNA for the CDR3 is TGTGCCAGCAGGGGGACGGGACAAAATCAGCCCCAGCATTTT.

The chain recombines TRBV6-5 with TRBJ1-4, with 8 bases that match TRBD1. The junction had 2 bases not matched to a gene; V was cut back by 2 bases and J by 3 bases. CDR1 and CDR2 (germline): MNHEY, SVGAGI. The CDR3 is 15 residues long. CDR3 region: CASSYGGQANEKLFF. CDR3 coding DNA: TGTGCCAGCAGTTACGGGGGACAGGCTAATGAAAAACTGTTTTTT.

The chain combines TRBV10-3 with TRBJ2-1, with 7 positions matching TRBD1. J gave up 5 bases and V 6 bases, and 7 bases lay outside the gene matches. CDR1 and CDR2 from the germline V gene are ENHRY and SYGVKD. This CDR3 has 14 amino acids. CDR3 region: CAIRAGDRDNEQFF. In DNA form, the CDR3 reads TGTGCCATCAGAGCTGGAGACAGGGACAATGAGCAGTTCTTC.

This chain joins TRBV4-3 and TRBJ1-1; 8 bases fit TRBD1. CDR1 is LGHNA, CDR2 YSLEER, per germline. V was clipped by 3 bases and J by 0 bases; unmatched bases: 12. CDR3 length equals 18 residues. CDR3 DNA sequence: TGCGCCAGCAGCCAGTTAGGGACAGGAGGCCTTTTGAACACTGAAGCTTTCTTT. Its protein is CASSQLGTGGLLNTEAFF.

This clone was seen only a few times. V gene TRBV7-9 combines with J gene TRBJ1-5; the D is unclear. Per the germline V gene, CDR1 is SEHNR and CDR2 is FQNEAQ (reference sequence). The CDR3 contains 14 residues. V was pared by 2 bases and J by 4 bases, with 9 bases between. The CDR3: CASSLSGNNQPQHF. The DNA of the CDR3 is TGTGCCAGCAGCTTATCAGGAAATAATCAGCCCCAGCATTTT.

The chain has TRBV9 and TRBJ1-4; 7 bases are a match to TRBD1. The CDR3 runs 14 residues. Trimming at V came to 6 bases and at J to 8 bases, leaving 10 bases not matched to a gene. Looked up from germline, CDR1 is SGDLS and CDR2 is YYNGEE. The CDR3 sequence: CASTFRDRGEKLFF. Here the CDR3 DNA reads TGTGCCAGCACCTTCCGGGACAGAGGCGAAAAACTGTTTTTT.

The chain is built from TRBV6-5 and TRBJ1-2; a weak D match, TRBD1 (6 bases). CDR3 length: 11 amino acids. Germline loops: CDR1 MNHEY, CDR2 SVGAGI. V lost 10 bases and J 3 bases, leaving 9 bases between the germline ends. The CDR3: CATSGDYGYTF. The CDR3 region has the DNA TGTGCCACTTCAGGGGACTATGGCTACACCTTC.

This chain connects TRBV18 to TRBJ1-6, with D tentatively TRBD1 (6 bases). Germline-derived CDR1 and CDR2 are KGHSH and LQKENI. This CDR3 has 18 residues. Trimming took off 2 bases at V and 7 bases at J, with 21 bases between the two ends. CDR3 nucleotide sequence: TGTGCCAGCTCACCAAGAGCCGGGGGCTTCGAATTAAATTCACCCCTCCACTTT. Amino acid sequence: CASSPRAGGFELNSPLHF.

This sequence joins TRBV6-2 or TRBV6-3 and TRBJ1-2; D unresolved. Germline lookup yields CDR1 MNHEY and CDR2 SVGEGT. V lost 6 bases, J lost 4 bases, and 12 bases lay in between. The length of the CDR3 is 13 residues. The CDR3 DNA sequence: TGTGCCAGCAGCCAGGACGGACCCTATGGCTACACCTTC. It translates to CASSQDGPYGYTF.

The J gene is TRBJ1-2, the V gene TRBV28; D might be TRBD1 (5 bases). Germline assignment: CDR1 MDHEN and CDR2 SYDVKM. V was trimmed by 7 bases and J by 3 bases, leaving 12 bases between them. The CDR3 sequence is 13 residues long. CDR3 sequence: CASTQGEHYGYTF. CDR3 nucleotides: TGTGCCAGCACTCAGGGAGAACACTATGGCTACACCTTC.

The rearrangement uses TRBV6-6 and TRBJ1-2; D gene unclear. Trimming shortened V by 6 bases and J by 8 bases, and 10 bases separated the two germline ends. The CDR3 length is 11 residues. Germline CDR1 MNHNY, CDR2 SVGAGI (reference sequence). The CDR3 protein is CASRLREGYTF. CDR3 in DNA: TGTGCCAGCAGGCTAAGGGAGGGCTACACCTTC.

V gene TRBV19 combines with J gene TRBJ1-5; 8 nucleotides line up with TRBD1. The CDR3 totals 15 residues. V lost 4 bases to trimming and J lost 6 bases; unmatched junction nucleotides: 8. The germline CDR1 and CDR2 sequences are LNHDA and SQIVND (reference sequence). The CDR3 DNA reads TGTGCCAGTAGTAGAGGACAGGGAGTAAGTCAGCCCCAGCATTTT. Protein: CASSRGQGVSQPQHF.

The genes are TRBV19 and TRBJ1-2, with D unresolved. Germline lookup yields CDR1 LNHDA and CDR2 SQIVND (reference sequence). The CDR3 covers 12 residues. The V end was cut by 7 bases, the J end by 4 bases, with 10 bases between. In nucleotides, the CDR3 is TGTGCCAGTACCATGGAGGGCTATGGCTACACCTTC. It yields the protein CASTMEGYGYTF.

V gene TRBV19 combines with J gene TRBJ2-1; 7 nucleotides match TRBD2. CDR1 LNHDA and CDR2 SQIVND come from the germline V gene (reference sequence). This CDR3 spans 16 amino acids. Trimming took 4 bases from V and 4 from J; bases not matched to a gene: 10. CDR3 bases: TGTGCCAGTAGTAGTCCGGGGAGGGGAGGATACAATGAGCAGTTCTTC. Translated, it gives CASSSPGRGGYNEQFF.

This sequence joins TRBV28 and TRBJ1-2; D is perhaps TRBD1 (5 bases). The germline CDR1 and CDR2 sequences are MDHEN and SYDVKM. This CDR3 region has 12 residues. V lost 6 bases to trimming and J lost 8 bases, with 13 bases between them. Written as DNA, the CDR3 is TGTGCCAGCAGCAGCAGGGTTTTCGGCTACACCTTC. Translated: CASSSRVFGYTF.

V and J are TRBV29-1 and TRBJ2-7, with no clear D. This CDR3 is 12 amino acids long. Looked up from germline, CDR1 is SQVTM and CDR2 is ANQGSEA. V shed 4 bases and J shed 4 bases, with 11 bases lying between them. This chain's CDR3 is CSVGNSIYEQYF. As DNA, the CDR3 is TGCAGCGTTGGAAACAGCATTTACGAGCAGTACTTC.

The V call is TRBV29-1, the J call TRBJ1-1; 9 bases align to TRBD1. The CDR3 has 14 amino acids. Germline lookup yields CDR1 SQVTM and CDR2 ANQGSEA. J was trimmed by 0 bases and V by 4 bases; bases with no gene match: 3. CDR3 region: CSVAGDRVNTEAFF. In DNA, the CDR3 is TGCAGCGTTGCGGGGGACAGGGTGAACACTGAAGCTTTCTTT.

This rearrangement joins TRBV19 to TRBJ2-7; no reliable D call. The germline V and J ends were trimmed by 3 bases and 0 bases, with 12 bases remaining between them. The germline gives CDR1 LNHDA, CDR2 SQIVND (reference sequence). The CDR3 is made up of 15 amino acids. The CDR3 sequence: CASSIADHPSYEQYF. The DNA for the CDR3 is TGTGCCAGTAGTATTGCGGACCACCCCTCCTACGAGCAGTACTTC.

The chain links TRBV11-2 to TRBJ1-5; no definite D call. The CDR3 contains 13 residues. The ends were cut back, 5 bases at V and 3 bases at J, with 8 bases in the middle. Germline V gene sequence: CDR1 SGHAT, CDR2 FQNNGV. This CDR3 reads CASSLRTNQPQHF. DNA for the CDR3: TGTGCCAGCAGCCTTAGGACCAATCAGCCCCAGCATTTT.

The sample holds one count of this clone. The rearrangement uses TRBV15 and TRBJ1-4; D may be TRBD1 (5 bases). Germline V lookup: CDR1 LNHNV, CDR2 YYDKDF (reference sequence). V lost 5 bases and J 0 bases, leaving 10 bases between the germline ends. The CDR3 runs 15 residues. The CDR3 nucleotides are TGTGCCACCAGCGCCCGACAGTCAACTAATGAAAAACTGTTTTTT. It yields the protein CATSARQSTNEKLFF.

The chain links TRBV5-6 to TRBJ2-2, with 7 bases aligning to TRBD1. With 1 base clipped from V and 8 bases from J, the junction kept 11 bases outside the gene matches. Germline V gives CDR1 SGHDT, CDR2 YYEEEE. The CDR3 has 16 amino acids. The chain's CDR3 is CASSLKQGVQGGELFF. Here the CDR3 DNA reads TGTGCCAGCAGCTTGAAGCAGGGGGTCCAAGGTGGGGAGCTGTTTTTT.